A single sample is the source of the 15 T cell receptor beta chains below, sequenced in a study of T-cell reconstitution after alpha-beta-depleted transplantation in children. A TCRbeta library incorporating unique molecular identifiers was prepared. TCRdb itself ran the PCR reads through MiXCR, one entry per CDR3 protein. The sample records about 600,000 distinct CDR3 sequences, 13% being singletons. The sample here was PBMCs, mostly from graft donor cells, taken 360 days after TCRalphabeta/CD19-depleted stem cell transplant. All receptors derive from a male patient under 18 who had a stem cell transplant for acute myeloid leukemia, so the T cells may come from the graft donor.

This clonotype was seen many times. V usage is TRBV20-1 and J usage is TRBJ2-1; the match to TRBD2 covers 14 bases. Germline values: CDR1 DFQATT, CDR2 SNEGSKA (reference sequence). Losses at the gene ends were 3 bases for V and 7 bases for J; bases not matched to a gene: 2. The CDR3 covers 14 residues. CDR3 region: CSARRTSGRNEQFF. For the CDR3, the DNA is TGCAGTGCTAGGAGGACTAGCGGGAGGAATGAGCAGTTCTTC.

This clonotype appeared many times. The chain is built from TRBV11-3 and TRBJ2-3; 9 bases agree with TRBD1. This CDR3 contains 14 residues. Germline loops: CDR1 SGHNT, CDR2 YENEEA. With 5 bases clipped from V and 6 bases from J, the junction kept 6 bases outside the gene matches. The DNA for the CDR3 is TGTGCCAGCAGCCCGAGAGGGACAGGGGATACGCAGTATTTT. It is translated as CASSPRGTGDTQYF.

This clonotype was detected a few times. V is TRBV4-2 and J is TRBJ2-1; D possibly matches TRBD1 or TRBD2 (6 bases each). The CDR3 spans 14 residues. From germline, CDR1 is LGHNA and CDR2 YNFKEQ. V lost 8 bases and J lost 3, with 14 bases in between. The CDR3 loop is CASGEGGSYNEQFF. As DNA, the CDR3 is TGTGCCAGCGGAGAAGGGGGGAGCTACAATGAGCAGTTCTTC.

This clonotype has more than one count but fewer than ten. The chain is built from TRBV29-1 and TRBJ2-1; 9 nucleotides match TRBD1. V trimming: 8 bases; J trimming: 4 bases; junction bases outside the gene matches: 6. CDR1 is SQVTM, CDR2 ANQGSEA, per germline. There are 13 residues in the CDR3. Here the CDR3 DNA reads TGCAGCCCAGGACAGGGGCGATACAATGAGCAGTTCTTC. Translation gives CSPGQGRYNEQFF.

The V call is TRBV7-3, the J call TRBJ2-3; 13 positions agree with TRBD2. J gave up 0 bases and V 0 bases, and 9 bases lay outside the gene matches. The V gene's germline CDR1 is SGHTA and CDR2 FQGTGA. The CDR3 sequence is 20 residues long. As DNA, the CDR3 is TGTGCCAGCAGCTTAACGCCCCTTAAGGGACTAGCGGGAAGCACAGATACGCAGTATTTT. Its protein product is CASSLTPLKGLAGSTDTQYF.

This clonotype was counted between two and nine times. The genes are TRBV4-3 and TRBJ2-2; 10 bases match TRBD1. With V trimmed by 0 bases and J by 5 bases, 12 bases remained unmatched. Looked up from germline, CDR1 is LGHNA and CDR2 is YSLEER. This CDR3 has 19 amino acids. The CDR3 DNA reads as TGCGCCAGCAGCCAAGATCACGGGACAGGGGATTTGTGGACCGGGGAGCTGTTTTTT. Translation: CASSQDHGTGDLWTGELFF.

This clonotype was observed many times. The V gene is TRBV7-8, the J gene TRBJ2-7; D not certain. V was clipped by 0 bases and J by 3 bases, with 15 bases between them. The CDR3 loop spans 16 amino acids. The germline V gene encodes CDR1 SGHVS and CDR2 FQNEAQ. CDR3 protein: CASSLAPAVGYYEQYF. The CDR3 region has the DNA TGTGCCAGCAGCTTAGCTCCAGCCGTAGGTTACTACGAGCAGTACTTC.

The table lists this clonotype with a few counts. The rearrangement links TRBV5-1 to TRBJ1-2, with 8 positions matching TRBD1. Germline lookup yields CDR1 SGHRS and CDR2 YFSETQ. CDR3 length: 14 residues. After removal of 0 bases from V and 4 bases from J, the junction contained 2 bases not matched to a gene. The DNA for the CDR3 is TGCGCCAGCAGCTTGGGGACAGGGCGCTATGGCTACACCTTC. Protein product: CASSLGTGRYGYTF.

This clonotype was observed a handful of times. The chain is built from TRBV27 and TRBJ2-2; D unclear. Per germline, CDR1 MNHEY and CDR2 SMNVEV (reference sequence). This CDR3 spans 17 amino acids. V gave up 2 bases and J gave up 8 bases, with 21 bases separating them. CDR3 bases: TGTGCCAGCAGTTTAAATATGGGCCCGATTTCCACTGGGGAGCTGTTTTTT. It specifies CASSLNMGPISTGELFF.

This clonotype appeared a few times. V usage is TRBV28 and J usage is TRBJ2-5; 12 bases align to TRBD2. The CDR3 consists of 16 residues. Germline V gene data show CDR1 as MDHEN and CDR2 as SYDVKM. The V gene end was trimmed by 6 bases and the J gene end by 5 bases; junction bases not matched to a gene: 10. Here the CDR3 reads CASRFVTSGRWETQYF. The CDR3 bases are TGTGCCAGCAGATTTGTGACTAGCGGGAGATGGGAGACCCAGTACTTC.

There are many counts of this clonotype. This chain joins TRBV29-1 and TRBJ2-7; TRBD1 aligns across 10 bases. The germline V gene has CDR1 SQVTM and CDR2 ANQGSEA. This CDR3 spans 15 amino acids. V trimming: 1 base; J trimming: 4 bases; junction bases outside the gene matches: 7. CDR3 DNA: TGCAGCGTTGAAGCAATGACAGGGGGCGGTTACGAGCAGTACTTC. Translation gives CSVEAMTGGGYEQYF.

This clonotype rates as medium-sized. This chain joins TRBV10-3 and TRBJ2-5; no definite D call. The CDR3 has 14 amino acids. CDR1 and CDR2 (germline): ENHRY, SYGVKD. Trimming cost V 0 bases and J 8 bases, with 13 bases left between them. This CDR3 is CAISESSGQPTQYF. The CDR3 nucleotides are TGTGCCATCAGTGAGTCATCTGGCCAACCCACCCAGTACTTC.

On this clonotype: A single base separates this from a much larger clone, so it may be a read error. The chain joins TRBV28 to TRBJ2-7, with 11 bases that match TRBD1. Per the germline V gene, CDR1 is MDHEN and CDR2 is SYDVKM. CDR3 size: 15 residues. CDR3 sequence reads: CTSSQLGQGAYEQYF. DNA of the CDR3: TGTACCAGCAGTCAGCTCGGACAGGGGGCTTACGAGCAGTACTTC.

The rearrangement uses TRBV9 and TRBJ2-7, with 10 bases matching TRBD2. CDR1 and CDR2 (germline): SGDLS, YYNGEE. V lost 0 bases and J lost 2; bases outside the gene matches: 5. The CDR3 covers 16 residues. The CDR3 nucleotides are TGTGCCAGCAGCGTAGGGGGACTAGCGACTACCTACGAGCAGTACTTC. Encoded protein: CASSVGGLATTYEQYF.

The sample holds a few counts of this clonotype. This rearrangement joins TRBV28 to TRBJ2-1; 10 positions agree with TRBD1. The CDR3 has 16 amino acids. V shed 5 bases, J shed 3 bases, and the junction held 7 bases outside the gene matches. Per germline, CDR1 MDHEN and CDR2 SYDVKM. The CDR3 region is CASSPTGQGYYNEQFF. As DNA, the CDR3 is TGTGCCAGCAGTCCGACGGGACAGGGGTACTACAATGAGCAGTTCTTC.